These 14 T cell receptor beta chains were sequenced from one sample in a study of blood T cell repertoires in COVID-19. The method was immunoSEQ multiplex PCR; TCRdb's version includes in-frame clones alone and lacks a portion of them. Among about 40,000 clones listed, around 90% were seen once. Input material: peripheral blood. The receptors here all came from a woman of 80 years or more with active COVID-19.

This sequence joins TRBV5-1 and TRBJ2-5; D is unclear. V was trimmed by 3 bases and J by 2 bases, leaving 11 bases between them. Germline V CDR1 and CDR2: SGHRS, YFSETQ. The CDR3 has 14 residues. In nucleotides, the CDR3 is TGCGCCAGCAGCTGGTCGACAATACAAGAGACCCAGTACTTC. Its protein is CASSWSTIQETQYF.

This chain joins TRBV7-2 and TRBJ2-1, with TRBD2 identical over 8 bases. Looked up from germline, CDR1 is SGHTA and CDR2 is FQGNSA. Unmatched junction bases numbered 10, after V lost 4 bases and J lost 8 bases. This CDR3 contains 15 residues. Written as DNA, the CDR3 is TGTGCCAGCAGCTCCCCCCGGGGGGGCTTTGATGAGCAGTTCTTC. Its protein is CASSSPRGGFDEQFF.

The rearrangement uses TRBV7-2 and TRBJ2-7; D may be TRBD1 (6 bases). CDR3 size: 15 residues. The germline CDR1 and CDR2 sequences are SGHTA and FQGNSA. Trimming took 0 bases from V and 3 from J, leaving 12 bases between them. The CDR3 spells CASSLASTGDYEQYF. In DNA, the CDR3 is TGTGCCAGCAGCTTAGCCTCGACAGGAGACTACGAGCAGTACTTC.

V is TRBV10-1 and J is TRBJ2-5; TRBD1 aligns across 8 bases. Germline CDR1 is WNHNN and CDR2 is SYGVQD (reference sequence). The trim removed 5 bases at V and 3 bases at J, leaving 2 bases unmatched. The CDR3 length is 13 residues. In DNA form, the CDR3 reads TGCGCCAGCAGTCAGGACAGGGAAGAGACCCAGTACTTC. This sequence encodes CASSQDREETQYF.

This chain connects TRBV6-5 to TRBJ1-1, with D unclear. Looked up from germline, CDR1 is MNHEY and CDR2 is SVGAGI. This CDR3 contains 11 residues. The CDR3 DNA reads as TGTGCGACGACTAGGAGCACTGAAGCTTTCTTT. Protein: CATTRSTEAFF.

The chain employs TRBV6-1 and TRBJ1-2; TRBD1 aligns across 8 bases. The ends lost 1 base at V and 2 bases at J; junction bases unmatched: 9. Germline CDR1 MNHNS, CDR2 SASEGT. CDR3 length: 17 amino acids. In nucleotides, the CDR3 is TGTGCCAGCAGTGAAGGGCAGGGGGCTATTTGGAACTATGGCTACACCTTC. It codes for CASSEGQGAIWNYGYTF.

This clone has a single count. The J gene is TRBJ1-4, the V gene TRBV30; TRBD1 is a possible D gene (6 bases). Germline V gene data show CDR1 as GTSNPN and CDR2 as SVGIG (reference sequence). This CDR3 has 12 residues. The V end lost 5 bases, the J end lost 7 bases, and 11 bases lay between the germline ends. The CDR3, as DNA: TGTGCCTGGGGACAGCTAGGTGAAAAACTGTTTTTT. It yields the protein CAWGQLGEKLFF.

The chain couples TRBV7-3 to TRBJ2-5, with D maybe TRBD2 (6 bases). V lost 0 bases and J lost 2, with 10 bases in between. CDR1 SGHTA and CDR2 FQGTGA come from the germline V gene. There are 15 residues in the CDR3. The CDR3 bases are TGTGCCAGCAGCTTAACCCTCGGGACTCAAGAGACCCAGTACTTC. It specifies CASSLTLGTQETQYF.

This clone occurred once. This rearrangement joins TRBV2 to TRBJ1-2, with TRBD1 as a possible D gene (5 bases). The CDR3 contains 13 residues. Deletions cut 6 bases from V and 2 bases from J, with 10 bases between. The germline gives CDR1 SNHLY, CDR2 FYNNEI. CDR3 in amino acids: CASSAGPNYGYTF. DNA for the CDR3: TGTGCCAGCAGCGCGGGACCGAACTATGGCTACACCTTC.

The J gene is TRBJ2-3, the V gene TRBV5-1; no firm D call. With 0 bases removed from V and 0 bases from J, the gap between germline ends came to 8 bases. Germline V gene lookup returns CDR1 SGHRS and CDR2 YFSETQ. The CDR3 is 15 residues long. CDR3: CASSLDQTSTDTQYF. In DNA, the CDR3 is TGCGCCAGCAGCTTGGATCAGACTAGCACAGATACGCAGTATTTT.

The CDR3 nucleotides are TGTGCCAGCAGCTTTCAGACCGGGGGGATCCAAGAGACCCAGTACTTC. It yields the protein CASSFQTGGIQETQYF. This chain uses TRBV7-6 with TRBJ2-5; 7 bases align to TRBD2. Looked up from germline, CDR1 is SGHVS and CDR2 is FNYEAQ. The CDR3 runs 16 residues. Trimming removed 3 bases from V and 1 base from J; junction bases left unmatched: 8.

The rearrangement links TRBV3-1 (or the pseudogene TRBV3-2) to TRBJ2-2, with TRBD2 identical over 13 bases. Germline V gives CDR1 LGHDT, CDR2 YNNKEL (reference sequence). V trimming: 5 bases; J trimming: 6 bases; junction bases outside the gene matches: 9. This CDR3 contains 17 residues. The CDR3 here is CASSFDRLAGGSGELFF. For the CDR3, the DNA is TGTGCCAGCAGCTTTGACCGACTAGCGGGGGGTTCCGGGGAGCTGTTTTTT.

The chain links TRBV6-1 to TRBJ1-2, with TRBD1 matching 10 bases. V was pared by 0 bases and J by 9 bases, with 7 bases of the junction left unmatched. CDR1 and CDR2 from the germline V gene are MNHNS and SASEGT. The CDR3 runs 15 residues. CDR3 protein: CASSEAGTGVLSYTF. The CDR3 DNA reads as TGTGCCAGCAGTGAAGCTGGGACAGGGGTTTTAAGCTACACCTTC.

V is TRBV7-3 and J is TRBJ2-4, with D possibly being TRBD1 (6 bases). CDR1 is SGHTA, CDR2 FQGTGA, per germline. There are 13 residues in the CDR3. Trimming stripped 5 bases from V and 8 bases from J, with 13 bases between. The CDR3: CASSMGQNHIQYF. The CDR3 nucleotides read TGTGCCAGCAGCATGGGACAAAATCACATTCAGTACTTC.